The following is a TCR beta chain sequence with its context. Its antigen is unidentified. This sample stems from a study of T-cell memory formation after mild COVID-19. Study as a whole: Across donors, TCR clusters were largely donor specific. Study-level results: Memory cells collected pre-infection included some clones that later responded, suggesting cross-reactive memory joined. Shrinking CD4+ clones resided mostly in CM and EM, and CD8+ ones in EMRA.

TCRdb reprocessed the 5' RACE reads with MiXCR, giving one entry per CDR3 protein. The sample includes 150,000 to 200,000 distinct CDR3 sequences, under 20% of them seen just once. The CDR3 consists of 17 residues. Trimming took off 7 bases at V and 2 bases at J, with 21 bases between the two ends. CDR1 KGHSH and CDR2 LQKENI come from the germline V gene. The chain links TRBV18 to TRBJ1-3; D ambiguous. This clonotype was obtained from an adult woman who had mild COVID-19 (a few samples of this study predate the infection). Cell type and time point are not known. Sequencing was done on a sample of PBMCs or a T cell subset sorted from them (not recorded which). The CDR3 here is CASFTLTRGIPGNTIYF. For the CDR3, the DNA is TGTGCCAGCTTCACCCTTACGCGAGGGATCCCTGGAAACACCATATATTTT.